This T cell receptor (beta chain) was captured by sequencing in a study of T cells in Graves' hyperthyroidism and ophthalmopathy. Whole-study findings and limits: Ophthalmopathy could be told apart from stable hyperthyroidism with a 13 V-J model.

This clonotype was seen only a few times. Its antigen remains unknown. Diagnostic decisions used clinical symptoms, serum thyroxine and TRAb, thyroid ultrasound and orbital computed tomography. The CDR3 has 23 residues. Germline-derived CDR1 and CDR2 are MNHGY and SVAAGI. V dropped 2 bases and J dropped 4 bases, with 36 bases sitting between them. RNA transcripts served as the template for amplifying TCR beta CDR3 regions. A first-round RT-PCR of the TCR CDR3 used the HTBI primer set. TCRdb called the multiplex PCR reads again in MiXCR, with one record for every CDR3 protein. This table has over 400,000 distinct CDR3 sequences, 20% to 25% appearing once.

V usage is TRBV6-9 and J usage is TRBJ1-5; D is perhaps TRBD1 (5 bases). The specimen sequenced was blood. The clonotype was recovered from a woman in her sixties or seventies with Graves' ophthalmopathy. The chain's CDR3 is CASSYQQAGLNRRCTPPNQPQHF. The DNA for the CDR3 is TGTGCCAGCAGTTATCAACAGGCCGGACTCAATCGGAGATGCACACCTCCGAATCAGCCCCAGCATTTT.